These 4 T cell receptor beta chains were sequenced from one sample in a study of blood T cell repertoires in COVID-19. Generated by immunoSEQ multiplex PCR, the TCRdb table keeps only in-frame clones and is missing some. Of 25,000 to 40,000 clones detected, roughly 85% appear once; the ten largest clones hold 17%. Sequencing was done on a sample of peripheral blood. These receptors came from an older woman with active COVID-19.

This chain joins TRBV5-4 and TRBJ2-7, with a weak D call TRBD2 (5 bases). The V gene lost 4 bases and the J gene lost 2 bases, with 13 bases spanning the gap. The CDR3 runs 14 residues. Germline V lookup: CDR1 SGHNT, CDR2 YYREEE (reference sequence). The CDR3 DNA is TGTGCCAGCAGCCGAGCCAGCGGAACCTACGAGCAGTACTTC. Protein product: CASSRASGTYEQYF. Variable domain in full (rest from reference TRBV5-4 and TRBJ2-7): ETGVTQSPTHLIKTRGQQVTLRCSSQSGHNTVSWYQQALGQGPQFIFQYYREEENGRGNFPPRFSGLQFPNYSSELNVNALELDDSALYLCASSRASGTYEQYFGPGTRLTVT.

The chain recombines TRBV7-8 with TRBJ2-1; weak D call: TRBD2 (6 bases). Germline V gene sequence: CDR1 SGHVS, CDR2 FQNEAQ. This CDR3 comprises 15 residues. V gave up 5 bases and J gave up 0 bases, with 11 bases separating them. CDR3 sequence (DNA): TGTGCCAGCAGCCTCCGGGAGAGCTCCTACAATGAGCAGTTCTTC. Translated, it gives CASSLRESSYNEQFF.

The J gene is TRBJ1-5, the V gene TRBV18, with 9 bases aligning to TRBD1. CDR1 and CDR2 (germline): KGHSH, LQKENI. The CDR3 loop spans 14 amino acids. Losses at the gene ends were 3 bases for V and 6 bases for J; bases not matched to a gene: 3. Here the CDR3 reads CASSPGTGSQPQHF. The CDR3 coding sequence is TGTGCCAGCTCACCCGGGACAGGGAGTCAGCCCCAGCATTTT.

The count of this clone is one. The chain couples TRBV29-1 to TRBJ2-1; TRBD1 aligns across 8 bases. The J segment lost 3 bases and the V segment lost 5 bases, leaving 3 bases of the junction unmatched. Germline CDR1 is SQVTM and CDR2 is ANQGSEA. The CDR3 runs 13 residues. The CDR3: CSVMGQDYNEQFF. The CDR3 nucleotides are TGCAGCGTTATGGGACAGGACTACAATGAGCAGTTCTTC.